This entry is about one T cell receptor beta chain. Profiling relied on immunoSEQ multiplex PCR, and the TCRdb table lists in-frame clones only, not all of them. The table shows 25,000 to 35,000 clones, with about 91% occurring only once. This sample was included in a study of T cell changes during pregnancy in multiple sclerosis. This CDR3 spans 17 amino acids. The J segment lost 3 bases and the V segment lost 5 bases, leaving 14 bases of the junction unmatched. The V gene's germline CDR1 is SGHRS and CDR2 YFSETQ. This TCR was recovered from a female donor in good health, enrolled as a control in a pregnancy study. The chain recombines TRBV5-1 with TRBJ1-1; 9 nucleotides match TRBD1. Sample: peripheral blood, taken in the first trimester of pregnancy. This chain's CDR3 is CASRPGTGYRGDTEAFF. The CDR3 DNA is TGCGCCAGCAGGCCCGGGACAGGGTATAGGGGTGACACTGAAGCTTTCTTT. The whole variable domain, filled in from reference TRBV5-1 and TRBJ1-1, reads KAGVTQTPRYLIKTRGQQVTLSCSPISGHRSVSWYQQTPGQGLQFLFEYFSETQRNKGNFPGRFSGRQFSNSRSEMNVSTLELGDSALYLCASRPGTGYRGDTEAFFGQGTRLTVV.